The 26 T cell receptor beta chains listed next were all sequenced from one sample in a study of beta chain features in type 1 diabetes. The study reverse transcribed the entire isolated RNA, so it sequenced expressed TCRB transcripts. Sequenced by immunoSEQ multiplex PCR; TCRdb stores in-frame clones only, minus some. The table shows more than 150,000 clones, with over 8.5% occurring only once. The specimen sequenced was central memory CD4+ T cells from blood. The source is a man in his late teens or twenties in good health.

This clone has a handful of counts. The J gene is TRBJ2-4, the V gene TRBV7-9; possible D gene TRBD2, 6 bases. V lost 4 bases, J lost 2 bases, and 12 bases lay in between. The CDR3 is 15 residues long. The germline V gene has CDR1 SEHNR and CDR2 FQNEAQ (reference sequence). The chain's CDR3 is CASSSPGGTKNIQYF. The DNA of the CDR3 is TGTGCCAGCAGCTCGCCCGGGGGAACCAAAAACATTCAGTACTTC.

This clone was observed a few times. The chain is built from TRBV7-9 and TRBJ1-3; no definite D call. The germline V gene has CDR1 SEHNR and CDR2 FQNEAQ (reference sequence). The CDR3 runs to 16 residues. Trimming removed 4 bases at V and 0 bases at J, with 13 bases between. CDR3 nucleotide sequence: TGTGCCAGCAGCTCGGGATCCCCTCTCTCTGGAAACACCATATATTTT. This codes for CASSSGSPLSGNTIYF.

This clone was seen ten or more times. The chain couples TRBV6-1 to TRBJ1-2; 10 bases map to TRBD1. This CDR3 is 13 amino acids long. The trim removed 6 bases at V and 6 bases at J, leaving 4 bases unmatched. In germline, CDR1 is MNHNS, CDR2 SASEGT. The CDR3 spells CASSRQGADGYTF. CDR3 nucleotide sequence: TGTGCCAGCAGCCGACAGGGGGCGGATGGCTACACCTTC.

DNA of the CDR3: TGCGCCAGCAGCCAAGATAAGACAGCTCAAGAGACCCAGTACTTC. Its protein is CASSQDKTAQETQYF. The chain couples TRBV4-3 to TRBJ2-5, with D perhaps TRBD1 (5 bases). V was trimmed by 0 bases and J by 2 bases, leaving 10 bases between them. In germline, CDR1 is LGHNA, CDR2 YSLEER. This CDR3 has 15 residues.

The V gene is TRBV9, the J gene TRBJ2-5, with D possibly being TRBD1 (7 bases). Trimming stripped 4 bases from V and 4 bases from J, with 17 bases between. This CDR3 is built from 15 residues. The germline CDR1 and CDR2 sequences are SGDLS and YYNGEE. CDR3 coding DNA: TGTGCCAGCAGCACCAGGGGGGACCCCCTAGAGACCCAGTACTTC. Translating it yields CASSTRGDPLETQYF.

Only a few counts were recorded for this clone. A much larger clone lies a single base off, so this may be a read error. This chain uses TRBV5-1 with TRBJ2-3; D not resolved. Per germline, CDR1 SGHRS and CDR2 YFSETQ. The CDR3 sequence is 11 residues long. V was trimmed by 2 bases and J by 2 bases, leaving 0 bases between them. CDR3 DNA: TGCGCCAGCAGCTTCACAGATACGCAGTATTTT. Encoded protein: CASSFTDTQYF.

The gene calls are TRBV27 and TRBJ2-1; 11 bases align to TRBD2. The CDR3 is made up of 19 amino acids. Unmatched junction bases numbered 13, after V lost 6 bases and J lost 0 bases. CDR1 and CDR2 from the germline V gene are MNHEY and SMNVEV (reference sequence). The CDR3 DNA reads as TGTGCCAGCAGAACCCCGGGACTAGCGGTTCTTAGCTCCTACAATGAGCAGTTCTTC. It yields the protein CASRTPGLAVLSSYNEQFF.

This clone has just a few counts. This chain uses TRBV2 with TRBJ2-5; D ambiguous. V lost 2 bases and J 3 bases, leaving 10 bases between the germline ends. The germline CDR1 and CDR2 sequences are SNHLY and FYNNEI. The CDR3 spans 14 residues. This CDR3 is CASSERQAKETQYF. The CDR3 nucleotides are TGTGCCAGCAGTGAAAGGCAGGCCAAAGAGACCCAGTACTTC.

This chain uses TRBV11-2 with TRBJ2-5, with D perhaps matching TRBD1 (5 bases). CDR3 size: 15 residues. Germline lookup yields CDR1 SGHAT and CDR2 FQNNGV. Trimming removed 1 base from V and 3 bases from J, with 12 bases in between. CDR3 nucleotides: TGTGCCAGCAGCTTAGCTGACAGAGATAAAGAGACCCAGTACTTC. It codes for CASSLADRDKETQYF. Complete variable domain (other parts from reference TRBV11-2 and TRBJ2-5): EAGVAQSPRYKIIEKRQSVAFWCNPISGHATLYWYQQILGQGPKLLIQFQNNGVVDDSQLPKDRFSAERLKGVDSTLKIQPAKLEDSAVYLCASSLADRDKETQYFGPGTRLLVL.

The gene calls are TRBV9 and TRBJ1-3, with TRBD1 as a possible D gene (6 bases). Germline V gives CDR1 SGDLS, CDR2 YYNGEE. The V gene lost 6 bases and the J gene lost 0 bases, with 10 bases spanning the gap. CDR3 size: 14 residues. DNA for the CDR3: TGTGCCAGCACGGCGACAGGCTCTGGAAACACCATATATTTT. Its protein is CASTATGSGNTIYF. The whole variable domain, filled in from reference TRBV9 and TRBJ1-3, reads DSGVTQTPKHLITATGQRVTLRCSPRSGDLSVYWYQQSLDQGLQFLIQYYNGEERAKGNILERFSAQQFPDLHSELNLSSLELGDSALYFCASTATGSGNTIYFGEGSWLTVV.

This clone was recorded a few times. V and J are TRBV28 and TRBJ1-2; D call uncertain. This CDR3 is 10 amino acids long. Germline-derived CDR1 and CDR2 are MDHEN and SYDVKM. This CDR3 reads CGVLGYGYTF. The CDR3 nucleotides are TGTGGGGTTCTAGGGTATGGCTACACCTTC.

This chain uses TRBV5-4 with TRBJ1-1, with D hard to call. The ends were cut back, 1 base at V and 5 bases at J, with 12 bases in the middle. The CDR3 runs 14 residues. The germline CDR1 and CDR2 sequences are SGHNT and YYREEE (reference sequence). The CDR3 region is CASSLYGRWTEAFF. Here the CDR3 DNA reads TGTGCCAGCAGCTTGTACGGGAGGTGGACTGAAGCTTTCTTT.

CDR3 DNA: TGTGCCAGCAGTGAAGGGGACAGGGGGCCTCCGCGGTACTTC. It encodes CASSEGDRGPPRYF. The rearrangement uses TRBV2 and TRBJ2-7, with 12 bases fitting TRBD1. Trimming removed 1 base from V and 12 bases from J; junction bases left unmatched: 7. Germline CDR1 reads SNHLY; CDR2 reads FYNNEI. The CDR3 loop spans 14 amino acids. The whole variable domain, filled in from reference TRBV2 and TRBJ2-7, reads EPEVTQTPSHQVTQMGQEVILRCVPISNHLYFYWYRQILGQKVEFLVSFYNNEISEKSEIFDDQFSVERPDGSNFTLKIRSTKLEDSAMYFCASSEGDRGPPRYFGPGTRLTVT.

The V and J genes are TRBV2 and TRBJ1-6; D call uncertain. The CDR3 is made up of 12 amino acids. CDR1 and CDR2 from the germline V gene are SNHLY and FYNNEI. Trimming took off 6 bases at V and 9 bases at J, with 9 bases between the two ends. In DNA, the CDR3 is TGTGCCAGCAGCAGTATGAGTTCACCCCTCCACTTT. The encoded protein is CASSSMSSPLHF.

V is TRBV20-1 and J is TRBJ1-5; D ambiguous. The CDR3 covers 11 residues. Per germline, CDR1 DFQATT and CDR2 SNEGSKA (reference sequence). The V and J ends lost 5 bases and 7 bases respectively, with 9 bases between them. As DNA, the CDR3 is TGCAGTGCTTTATTCGGACAGCCCCAGCATTTT. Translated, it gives CSALFGQPQHF.

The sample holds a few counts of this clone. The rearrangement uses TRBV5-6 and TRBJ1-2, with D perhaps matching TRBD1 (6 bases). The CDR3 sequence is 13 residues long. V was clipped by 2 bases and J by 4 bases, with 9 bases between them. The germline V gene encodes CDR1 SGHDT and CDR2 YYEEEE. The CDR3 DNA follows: TGTGCCAGCAGCTTAGGACAGAGCTATGGCTACACCTTC. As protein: CASSLGQSYGYTF.

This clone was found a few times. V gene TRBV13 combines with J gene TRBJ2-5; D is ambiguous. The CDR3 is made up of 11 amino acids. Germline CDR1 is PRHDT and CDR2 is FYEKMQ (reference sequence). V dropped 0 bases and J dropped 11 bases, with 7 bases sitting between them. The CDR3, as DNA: TGTGCCAGCAGCTTAGGTGACAAGCAGTACTTC. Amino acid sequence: CASSLGDKQYF. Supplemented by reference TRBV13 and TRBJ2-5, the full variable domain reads AAGVIQSPRHLIKEKRETATLKCYPIPRHDTVYWYQQGPGQDPQFLISFYEKMQSDKGSIPDRFSAQQFSDYHSELNMSSLELGDSALYFCASSLGDKQYFGPGTRLLVL.

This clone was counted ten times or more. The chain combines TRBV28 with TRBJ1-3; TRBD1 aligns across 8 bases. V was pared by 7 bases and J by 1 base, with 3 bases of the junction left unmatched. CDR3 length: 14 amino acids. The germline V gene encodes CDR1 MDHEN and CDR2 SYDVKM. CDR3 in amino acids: CASIDRGSGNTIYF. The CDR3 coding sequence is TGTGCCAGCATCGACAGGGGTTCTGGAAACACCATATATTTT.

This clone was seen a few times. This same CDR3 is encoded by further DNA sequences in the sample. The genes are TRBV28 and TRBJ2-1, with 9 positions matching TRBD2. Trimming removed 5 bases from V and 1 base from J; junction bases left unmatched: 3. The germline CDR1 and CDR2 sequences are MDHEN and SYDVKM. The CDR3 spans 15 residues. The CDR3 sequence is CASSSSGSSYNEQFF. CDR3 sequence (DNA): TGTGCCAGCAGTAGTAGCGGGAGTTCCTACAATGAGCAGTTCTTC.

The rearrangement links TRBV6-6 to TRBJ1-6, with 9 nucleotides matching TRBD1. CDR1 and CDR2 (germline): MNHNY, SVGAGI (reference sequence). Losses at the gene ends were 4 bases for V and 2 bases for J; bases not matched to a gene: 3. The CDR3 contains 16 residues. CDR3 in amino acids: CASSSGTGTYNSPLHF. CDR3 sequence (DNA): TGTGCCAGCAGTTCGGGGACAGGGACCTATAATTCACCCCTCCACTTT.

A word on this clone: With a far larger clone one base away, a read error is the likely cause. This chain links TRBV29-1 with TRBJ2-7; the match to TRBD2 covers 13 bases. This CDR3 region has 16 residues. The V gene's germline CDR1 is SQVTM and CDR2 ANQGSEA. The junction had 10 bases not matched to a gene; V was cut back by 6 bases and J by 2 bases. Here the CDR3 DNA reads TGCAGCGTCGCCGGGACTAGCGGGATTAGGGCCTACGAGCAGTACTTC. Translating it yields CSVAGTSGIRAYEQYF.

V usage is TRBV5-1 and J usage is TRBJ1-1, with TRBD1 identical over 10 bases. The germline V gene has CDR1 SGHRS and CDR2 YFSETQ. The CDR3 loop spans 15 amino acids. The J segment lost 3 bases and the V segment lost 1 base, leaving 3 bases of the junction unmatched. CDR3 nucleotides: TGCGCCAGCAGCTTGCGACAGGGGGCTTACACTGAAGCTTTCTTT. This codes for CASSLRQGAYTEAFF.

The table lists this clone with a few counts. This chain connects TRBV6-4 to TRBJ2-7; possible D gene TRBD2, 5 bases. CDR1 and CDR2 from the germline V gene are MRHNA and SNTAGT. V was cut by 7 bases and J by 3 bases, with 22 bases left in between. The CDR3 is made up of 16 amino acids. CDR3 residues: CASIYSPKREGYEQYF. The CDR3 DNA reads TGTGCCAGCATTTACAGTCCTAAAAGAGAGGGCTACGAGCAGTACTTC.

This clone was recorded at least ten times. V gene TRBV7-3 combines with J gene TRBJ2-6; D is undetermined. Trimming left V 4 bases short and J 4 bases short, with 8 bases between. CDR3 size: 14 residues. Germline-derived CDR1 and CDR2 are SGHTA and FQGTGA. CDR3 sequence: CASSSSSGANVLTF. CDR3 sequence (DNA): TGTGCCAGCAGCTCCTCGTCGGGGGCCAACGTCCTGACTTTC.

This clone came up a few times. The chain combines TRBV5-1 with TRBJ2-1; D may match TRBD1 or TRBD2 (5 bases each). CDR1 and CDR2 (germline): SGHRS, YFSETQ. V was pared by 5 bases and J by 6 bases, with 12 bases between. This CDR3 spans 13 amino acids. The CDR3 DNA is TGCGCCAGCAGTTTTCCTGGGACCAATGAGCAGTTCTTC. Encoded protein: CASSFPGTNEQFF.

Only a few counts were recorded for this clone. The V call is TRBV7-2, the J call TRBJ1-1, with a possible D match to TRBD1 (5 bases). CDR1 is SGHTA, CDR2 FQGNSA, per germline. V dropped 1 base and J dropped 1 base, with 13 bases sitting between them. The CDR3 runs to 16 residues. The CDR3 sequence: CASSLGLRDGNTEAFF. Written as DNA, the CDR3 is TGTGCCAGCAGCTTAGGTCTTAGGGACGGGAACACTGAAGCTTTCTTT.